A selection of T cell receptor beta chains follows, all from one sample in a study of cytomegalovirus exposure and HLA in healthy donors. Repertoires were generated with immunoSEQ multiplex PCR, while TCRdb's copy carries only in-frame clones and drops some. This table holds about 160,000 clones, around 83% found once. Material: PBMCs. These receptor sequences come from a girl aged 2 to 9 in good health and CMV-seropositive. CDR3s include the opening cysteine and the closing phenylalanine or tryptophan. D genes are given only for firm matches. The listing skips clone size in some rows; elsewhere it reads once, few, many or a size class.

-	TRBJ1-5	TRBV19	-	TGTGCCAGTATCTACCGGGACAATTATAGCAATCAGCCCCAGCATTTT	CASIYRDNYSNQPQHF
-	TRBJ2-1	TRBV9	-	TGTGCCAGCAGCAAGAGGAGGTCAGACAATGAGCAGTTCTTC	CASSKRRSDNEQFF
-	TRBJ1-1	TRBV10-3	-	TGTGCCATCAGTGACACGGTGAACACTGAAGCTTTCTTT	CAISDTVNTEAFF
-	TRBJ2-1	TRBV6-5	TRBD1	TGTGCCAGCAGAGGGACAGGGGGAGTAAATGAGCAGTTCTTC	CASRGTGGVNEQFF
-	TRBJ1-2	TRBV2	TRBD1	TGTGCCAGCAGGGACAGGAGCCCCAACATTAACTATGGCTACACCTTC	CASRDRSPNINYGYTF
-	TRBJ2-7	TRBV6-5	-	TGTGCCAGCACTGGGGCAGGGGCCCTCTCCTACGAGCAGTACTTC	CASTGAGALSYEQYF
once	TRBJ1-1	TRBV23-1	-	TGCGCCAGCACTCACCTCGACTGCATGAACACTGAAGCTTTCTTT	CASTHLDCMNTEAFF
-	TRBJ2-7	TRBV5-4	TRBD2	TGTGCCAGCAGCGGAGGGACTAGCTACGAGCAGTACTTC	CASSGGTSYEQYF
-	TRBJ1-1	TRBV4-1	-	TGCGCCAGCAGCCAAGATCGCGTTGATATGAAAGCTTTCTTT	CASSQDRVDMKAFF
-	TRBJ1-1	TRBV6-4	-	TGTGCCAGCAGATCTCAGTGGGGGGTCGCCGAACACACTGAAGCTTTCTTT	CASRSQWGVAEHTEAFF
-	TRBJ2-7	TRBV13	TRBD1	TGTGCCAGCAGCCCTGGGACAGGGGGCTACGAGCAGTACTTC	CASSPGTGGYEQYF
-	TRBJ1-3	TRBV7-9	TRBD1	TGTGCCACCCCGACAGGGTACTCTGGAAACACCATATATTTT	CATPTGYSGNTIYF
-	TRBJ2-7	TRBV15	-	TGTGCCACCAGCACGGACTTCGCCTACGAGCAGTACTTC	CATSTDFAYEQYF
-	TRBJ2-2	TRBV5-6	TRBD1	TGTGCCAGCAGTTTCGACAGGGGGAATTTGGCCGGGGAGCTGTTTTTT	CASSFDRGNLAGELFF
-	TRBJ2-3	TRBV7-2	TRBD2	TGTGCCAGCAGCTGGGGACTAGCGGGCACAGATACGCAGTATTTT	CASSWGLAGTDTQYF